These T cell receptor beta chains were read from a single sample in a study of T-cell memory formation after mild COVID-19. TCRdb used MiXCR to reprocess the 5' RACE reads, holding one entry per CDR3 protein. The table has roughly 160,000 distinct CDR3 sequences, roughly 11% seen once. The material sequenced was PBMCs or a T cell subset sorted from them (not recorded which). The source of these receptors is a man in his late teens or twenties who had mild COVID-19 (a few samples of this study predate the infection). Cell type and time point are not known. Each CDR3 is given with its conserved first and last residue. D genes are given only for firm matches. Size values are once, few and many counts, or a class for expanded clones, and some rows have none.

>TRBD1|TRBJ1-5|TRBV7-9|15|.
TGTGCCAGCAGCTTGGGGACAGGAGAAAATCAGCCCCAGCATTTT
CASSLGTGENQPQHF
>.|TRBJ1-1|TRBV6-5|14|few
TGTGCCAGCCGAGGGCGGGGGACGAGCACTGAAGCTTTCTTT
CASRGRGTSTEAFF
>.|TRBJ1-5|TRBV6-5|13|.
TGTGCCAGCAGTTCTGACGGTTATCAGCCCCAGCATTTT
CASSSDGYQPQHF
>.|TRBJ2-2|TRBV7-9|15|once
TGTGCCAGCACCCGCGACTCCCCTGGAACCGGGGAGCTGTTTTTT
CASTRDSPGTGELFF
>.|TRBJ2-3|TRBV2|14|few
TGTGCCAGCAACTACAGGTATAGCACAGATACGCAGTATTTT
CASNYRYSTDTQYF
>.|TRBJ2-5|TRBV15|16|once
TGTGCCACCAGCAGAGCCACGCACCTCTTTCAAGAGACCCAGTACTTC
CATSRATHLFQETQYF
>TRBD1|TRBJ1-2|TRBV5-6|12|.
TGTGCCAGCAGCACGACAGGGTTGGGCTACACCTTC
CASSTTGLGYTF
>TRBD1|TRBJ2-6|TRBV11-2|18|.
TGTGCCAGCAGCTTAACCGGGACAGGGGGAGGTGGGGCCAACGTCCTGACTTTC
CASSLTGTGGGGANVLTF
>TRBD2|TRBJ2-3|TRBV20-1|15|many
TGCAGTGCTAGAGCCTCTCGGGGGGGGCAAGATACGCAGTATTTT
CSARASRGGQDTQYF
>.|TRBJ2-3|TRBV4-2|16|few
TGTGCCAGCAGCCAAGATGACGGGGCGAGCACAGATACGCAGTATTTT
CASSQDDGASTDTQYF
>.|TRBJ2-5|TRBV2|13|few
TGTGCCAGATCCGTTAGGTATCAAGAGACCCAGTACTTC
CARSVRYQETQYF
>TRBD2|TRBJ2-3|TRBV9|16|few
TGTGCCAGCAGCGGGGGACTAGCGGTGAGCACAGATACGCAGTATTTT
CASSGGLAVSTDTQYF
>TRBD1|TRBJ1-1|TRBV19|14|.
TGTGCCAGTATGGCGGGGACAGGGAAGACTGAAGCTTTCTTT
CASMAGTGKTEAFF
>TRBD1|TRBJ1-4|TRBV7-9|14|.
TGTGCCAGCAGCCTAAAGGGGGCAGGTGAAAAACTGTTTTTT
CASSLKGAGEKLFF
>.|TRBJ2-3|TRBV7-2|13|many
TGTGCCAGCAGCTTTGAAACTAGCGATACGCAGTATTTT
CASSFETSDTQYF
>TRBD1|TRBJ2-2|TRBV18|16|.
TGTGCCAGCTCTCCACTTGGACAGGGACGCGACGGGGAGCTGTTTTTT
CASSPLGQGRDGELFF
>TRBD1|TRBJ2-7|TRBV12-3/TRBV12-4|14|.
TGTGCCAGCAGTTTCGGGACAGGGGGCTACGAGCAGTACTTC
CASSFGTGGYEQYF
>.|TRBJ1-1|TRBV12-3/TRBV12-4|14|many
TGTGCCAGCATCCCCGGGGGCGAGGGCACTGAAGCTTTCTTT
CASIPGGEGTEAFF
>.|TRBJ1-2|TRBV12-3/TRBV12-4|14|many
TGTGCCAGCAGGTCCCACGGGGGGGGGTATGGCTACACCTTC
CASRSHGGGYGYTF
>TRBD1|TRBJ2-2|TRBV30|16|.
TGTGCCTGGACTCACCTGGGGACAGTGAACACCGGGGAGCTGTTTTTT
CAWTHLGTVNTGELFF
>TRBD1|TRBJ1-1|TRBV12-3/TRBV12-4|14|few
TGTGCCAGCAGGACAGGGGGGGGTGGGACTGAAGCTTTCTTT
CASRTGGGGTEAFF
>TRBD1|TRBJ1-2|TRBV7-8|16|.
TGTGCCAGCAGCCTCCCCCGGACAGGGGGCATTGGCGGCTACACCTTC
CASSLPRTGGIGGYTF
>TRBD1|TRBJ2-3|TRBV19|12|few
TGTGCCAGTAGTCCCCGAGTTGGGACAGCTAAATTT
CASSPRVGTAKF